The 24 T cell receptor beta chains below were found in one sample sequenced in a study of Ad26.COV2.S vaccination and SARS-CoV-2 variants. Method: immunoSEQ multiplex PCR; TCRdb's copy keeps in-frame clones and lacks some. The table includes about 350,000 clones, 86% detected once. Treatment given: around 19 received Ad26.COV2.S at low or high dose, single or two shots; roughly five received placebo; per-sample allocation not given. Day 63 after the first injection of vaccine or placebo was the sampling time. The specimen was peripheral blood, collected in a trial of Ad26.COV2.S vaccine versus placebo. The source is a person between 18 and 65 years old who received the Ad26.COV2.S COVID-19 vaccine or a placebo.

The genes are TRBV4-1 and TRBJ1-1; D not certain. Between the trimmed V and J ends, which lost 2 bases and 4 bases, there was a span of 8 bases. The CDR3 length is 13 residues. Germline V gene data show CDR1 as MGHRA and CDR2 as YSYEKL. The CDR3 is CASSQSRGTEAFF. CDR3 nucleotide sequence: TGCGCCAGCAGCCAAAGTCGGGGCACTGAAGCTTTCTTT.

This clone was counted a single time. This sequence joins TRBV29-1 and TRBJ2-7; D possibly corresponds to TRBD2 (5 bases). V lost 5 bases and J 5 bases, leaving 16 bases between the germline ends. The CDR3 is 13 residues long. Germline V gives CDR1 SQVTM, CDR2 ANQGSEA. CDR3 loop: CSVFSPGLNEQYF. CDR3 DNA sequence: TGCAGCGTTTTCTCGCCAGGACTGAACGAGCAGTACTTC.

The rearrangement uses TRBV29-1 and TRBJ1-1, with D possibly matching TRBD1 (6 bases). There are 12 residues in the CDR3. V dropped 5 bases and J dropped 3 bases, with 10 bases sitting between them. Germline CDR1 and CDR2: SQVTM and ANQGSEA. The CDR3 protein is CSVLNRDTEAFF. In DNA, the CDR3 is TGCAGCGTTCTTAACAGGGACACTGAAGCTTTCTTT. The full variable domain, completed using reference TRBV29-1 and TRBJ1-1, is SAVISQKPSRDICQRGTSLTIQCQVDSQVTMMFWYRQQPGQSLTLIATANQGSEATYESGFVIDKFPISRPNLTFSTLTVSNMSPEDSSIYLCSVLNRDTEAFFGQGTRLTVV.

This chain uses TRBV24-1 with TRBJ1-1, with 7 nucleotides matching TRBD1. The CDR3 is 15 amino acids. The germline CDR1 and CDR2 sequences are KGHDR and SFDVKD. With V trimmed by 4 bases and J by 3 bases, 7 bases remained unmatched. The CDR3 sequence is CATSDKGGADTEAFF. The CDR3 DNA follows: TGTGCCACCAGTGACAAAGGGGGCGCGGACACTGAAGCTTTCTTT.

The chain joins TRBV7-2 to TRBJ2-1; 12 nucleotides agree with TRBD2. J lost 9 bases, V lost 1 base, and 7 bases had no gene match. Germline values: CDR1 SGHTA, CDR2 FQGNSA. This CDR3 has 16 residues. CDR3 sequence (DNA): TGTGCCAGCAGCTTAGGTCCTAGCGGGGGGGCTACTGAGCAGTTCTTC. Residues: CASSLGPSGGATEQFF.

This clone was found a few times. The CDR3 spells CASSSTGGAHEQYF. The CDR3 coding sequence is TGCGCCAGCAGTTCAACAGGGGGTGCCCACGAGCAGTACTTC. This sequence joins TRBV10-2 and TRBJ2-7, with 8 bases that match TRBD1. The CDR3 totals 14 residues. Germline V gene lookup returns CDR1 WSHSY and CDR2 SAAADI. J gave up 5 bases and V 5 bases, and 8 bases lay outside the gene matches.

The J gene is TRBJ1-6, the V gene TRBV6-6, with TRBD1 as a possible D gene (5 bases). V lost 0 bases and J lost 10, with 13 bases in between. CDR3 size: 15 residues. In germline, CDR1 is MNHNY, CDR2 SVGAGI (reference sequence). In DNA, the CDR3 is TGTGCCAGCAGTTACTCGGTGACAGCTGCCTCACCCCTCCACTTT. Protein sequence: CASSYSVTAASPLHF.

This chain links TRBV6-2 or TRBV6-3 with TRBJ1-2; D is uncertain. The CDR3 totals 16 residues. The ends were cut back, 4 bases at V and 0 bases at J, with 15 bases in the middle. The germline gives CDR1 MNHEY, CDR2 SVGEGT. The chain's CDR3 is CASSSLDQTANYGYTF. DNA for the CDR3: TGTGCCAGCAGTTCCCTGGACCAGACGGCTAACTATGGCTACACCTTC.

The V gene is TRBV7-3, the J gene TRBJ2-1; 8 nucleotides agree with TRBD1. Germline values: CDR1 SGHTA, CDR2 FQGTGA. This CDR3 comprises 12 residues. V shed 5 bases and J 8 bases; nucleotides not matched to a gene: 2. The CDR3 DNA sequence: TGTGCCAGCAGCATGACAGGGGATGAGCAGTTCTTC. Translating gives CASSMTGDEQFF.

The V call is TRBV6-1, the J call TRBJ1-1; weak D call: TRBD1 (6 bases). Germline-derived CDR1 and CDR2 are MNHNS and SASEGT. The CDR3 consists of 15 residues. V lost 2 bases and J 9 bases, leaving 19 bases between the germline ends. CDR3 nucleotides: TGTGCCAGCAGTGAAACTACCGGGACACAAAGCCAAGCTTTCTTT. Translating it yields CASSETTGTQSQAFF.

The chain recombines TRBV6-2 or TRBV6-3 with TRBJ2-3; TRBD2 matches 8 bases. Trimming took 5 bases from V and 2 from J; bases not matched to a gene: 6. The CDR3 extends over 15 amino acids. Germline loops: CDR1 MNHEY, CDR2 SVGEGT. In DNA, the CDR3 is TGTGCCAGCAGTCCCAGCGGGGGCCCCACAGATACGCAGTATTTT. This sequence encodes CASSPSGGPTDTQYF.

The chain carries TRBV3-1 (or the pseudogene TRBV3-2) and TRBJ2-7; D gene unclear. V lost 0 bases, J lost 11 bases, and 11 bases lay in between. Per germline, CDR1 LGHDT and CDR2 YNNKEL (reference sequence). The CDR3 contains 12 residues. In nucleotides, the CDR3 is TGTGCCAGCAGCCAAGATAACAAGCGAAAGTACTTC. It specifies CASSQDNKRKYF.

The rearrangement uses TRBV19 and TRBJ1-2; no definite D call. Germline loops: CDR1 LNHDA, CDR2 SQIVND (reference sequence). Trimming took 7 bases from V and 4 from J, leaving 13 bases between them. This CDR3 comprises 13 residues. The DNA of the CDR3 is TGTGCCAGTACTCCGACGGAACTCTATGGCTACACCTTC. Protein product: CASTPTELYGYTF.

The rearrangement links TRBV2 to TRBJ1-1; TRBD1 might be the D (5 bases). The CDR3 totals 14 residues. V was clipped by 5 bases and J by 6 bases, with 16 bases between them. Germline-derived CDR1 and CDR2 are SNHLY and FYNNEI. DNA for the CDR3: TGTGCCAGCAGTAGACGGGCGGGGCTGGCTGAAGCTTTCTTT. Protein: CASSRRAGLAEAFF.

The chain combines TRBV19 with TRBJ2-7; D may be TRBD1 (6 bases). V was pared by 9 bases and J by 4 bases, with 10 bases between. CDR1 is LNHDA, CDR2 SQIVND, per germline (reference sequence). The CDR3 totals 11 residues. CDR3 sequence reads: CASSRGYEQYF. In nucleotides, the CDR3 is TGTGCCAGCAGCAGGGGTTACGAGCAGTACTTC.

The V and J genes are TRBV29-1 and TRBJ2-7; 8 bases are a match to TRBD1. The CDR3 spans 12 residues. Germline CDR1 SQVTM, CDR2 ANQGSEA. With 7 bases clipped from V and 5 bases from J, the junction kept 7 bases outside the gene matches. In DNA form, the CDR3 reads TGCAGCGCTATGACAGGGGCCCACGAGCAGTACTTC. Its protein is CSAMTGAHEQYF.

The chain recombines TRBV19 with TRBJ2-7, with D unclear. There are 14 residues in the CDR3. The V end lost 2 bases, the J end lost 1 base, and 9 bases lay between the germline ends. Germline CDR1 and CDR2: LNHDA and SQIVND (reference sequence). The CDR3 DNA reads TGTGCCAGTAGTATATCCCCAGGTTCCTACGAGCAGTACTTC. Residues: CASSISPGSYEQYF.

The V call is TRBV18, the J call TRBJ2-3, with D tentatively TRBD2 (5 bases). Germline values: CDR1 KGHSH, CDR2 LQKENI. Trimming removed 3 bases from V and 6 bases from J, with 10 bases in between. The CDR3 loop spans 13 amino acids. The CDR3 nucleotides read TGTGCCAGCTCACCGTTACTAGAGGATACGCAGTATTTT. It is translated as CASSPLLEDTQYF.

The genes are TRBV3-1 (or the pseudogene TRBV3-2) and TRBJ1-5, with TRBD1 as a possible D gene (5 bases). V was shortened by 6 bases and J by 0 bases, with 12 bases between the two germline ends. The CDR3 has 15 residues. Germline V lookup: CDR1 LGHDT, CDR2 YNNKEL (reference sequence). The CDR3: CASSESGRSNQPQHF. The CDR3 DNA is TGTGCCAGCAGTGAATCGGGACGTAGCAATCAGCCCCAGCATTTT.

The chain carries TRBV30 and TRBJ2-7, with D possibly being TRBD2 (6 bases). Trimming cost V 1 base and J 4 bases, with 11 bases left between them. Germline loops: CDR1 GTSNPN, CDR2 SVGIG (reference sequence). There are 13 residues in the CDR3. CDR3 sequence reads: CAWSAGSFYEQYF. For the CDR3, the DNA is TGTGCCTGGAGTGCCGGGAGTTTTTACGAGCAGTACTTC.

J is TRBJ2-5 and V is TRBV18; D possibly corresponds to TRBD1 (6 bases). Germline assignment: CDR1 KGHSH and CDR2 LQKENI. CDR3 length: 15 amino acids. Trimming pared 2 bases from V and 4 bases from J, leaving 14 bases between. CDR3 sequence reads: CASSPGQTVRETQYF. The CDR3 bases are TGTGCCAGCTCACCAGGACAGACTGTTAGAGAGACCCAGTACTTC.

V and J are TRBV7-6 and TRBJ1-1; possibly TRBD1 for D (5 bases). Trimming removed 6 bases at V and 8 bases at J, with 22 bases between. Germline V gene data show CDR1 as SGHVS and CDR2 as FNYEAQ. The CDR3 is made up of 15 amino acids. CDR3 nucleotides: TGTGCCAGCAGTCCGACAGACCGTGCCGTTGGAGAAGCTTTCTTT. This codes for CASSPTDRAVGEAFF.

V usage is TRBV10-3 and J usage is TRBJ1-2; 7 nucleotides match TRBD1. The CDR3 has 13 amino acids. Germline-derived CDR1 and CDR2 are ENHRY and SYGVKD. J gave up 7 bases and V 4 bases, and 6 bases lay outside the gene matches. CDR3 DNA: TGTGCCATCAGTGTAACAGGGGAAGCTGGCTACACCTTC. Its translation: CAISVTGEAGYTF.

CDR3 in amino acids: CASSFGTTVETQYF. CDR3 DNA sequence: TGTGCCAGTAGTTTTGGGACTACCGTGGAGACCCAGTACTTC. This chain connects TRBV19 to TRBJ2-5, with 7 bases fitting TRBD2. CDR3 length: 14 residues. Germline lookup yields CDR1 LNHDA and CDR2 SQIVND (reference sequence). Trimming cost V 5 bases and J 5 bases; bases outside gene matches: 8.